Shown below are 8 T cell receptor beta chains from a single sample sequenced in a study of cytomegalovirus exposure and HLA in healthy donors. 60 Vbeta and 13 Jbeta primers were used in PCR. Only in-frame clones appear in the TCRdb table, and some are missing; sequencing was by immunoSEQ multiplex PCR. The data show over 150,000 clones, 84% seen once. Sequenced sample: PBMCs. The receptor source for this set is a girl aged 2-10 years in good health and CMV-seropositive.

This clone was counted between two and nine times. The chain couples TRBV9 to TRBJ1-4, with D perhaps matching TRBD1 (6 bases). CDR3 length: 14 residues. Between the trimmed V and J ends, which lost 3 bases and 6 bases, there was a span of 12 bases. From germline, CDR1 is SGDLS and CDR2 YYNGEE. The CDR3 sequence is CASSETGSYEKLFF. CDR3 nucleotide sequence: TGTGCCAGCAGCGAGACAGGTTCTTATGAAAAACTGTTTTTT.

V usage is TRBV11-3 and J usage is TRBJ2-7, with unresolved D. CDR3 length equals 14 residues. Trimming took 0 bases from V and 1 from J, leaving 7 bases between them. From germline, CDR1 is SGHNT and CDR2 YENEEA. In DNA form, the CDR3 reads TGTGCCAGCAGCTTAGAGTTGGCATCCTACGAGCAGTACTTC. This encodes CASSLELASYEQYF. The full variable domain, its missing parts supplied by reference TRBV11-3 and TRBJ2-7, is EAGVVQSPRYKIIEKKQPVAFWCNPISGHNTLYWYLQNLGQGPELLIRYENEEAVDDSQLPKDRFSAERLKGVDSTLKIQPAELGDSAVYLCASSLELASYEQYFGPGTRLTVT.

This clone came up once. The chain employs TRBV5-1 and TRBJ1-3, with D unresolved. V shed 4 bases and J shed 5 bases, with 10 bases lying between them. The CDR3 contains 13 residues. The germline CDR1 and CDR2 sequences are SGHRS and YFSETQ. The CDR3 sequence: CASSRDIRNTIYF. The CDR3 coding sequence is TGCGCCAGCAGCCGAGATATTAGAAACACCATATATTTT.

This chain uses TRBV7-9 with TRBJ1-5, with TRBD1 identical over 8 bases. This CDR3 has 18 amino acids. Germline V gene data show CDR1 as SEHNR and CDR2 as FQNEAQ (reference sequence). The trim removed 2 bases at V and 0 bases at J, leaving 9 bases unmatched. The CDR3 spells CASSLSDRGPDSNQPQHF. In DNA, the CDR3 is TGTGCCAGCAGCTTATCCGACAGGGGCCCTGATAGCAATCAGCCCCAGCATTTT.

The rearrangement uses TRBV27 and TRBJ1-6, with 7 nucleotides matching TRBD1. The CDR3 runs 17 residues. The V and J ends lost 4 bases and 7 bases, in that order; junction bases with no gene match: 13. Per the germline V gene, CDR1 is MNHEY and CDR2 is SMNVEV (reference sequence). The CDR3 region is CASSSRPTGFFNSPLHF. The CDR3 nucleotides read TGTGCCAGCAGTTCACGGCCGACAGGGTTTTTCAATTCACCCCTCCACTTT.

The chain is built from TRBV28 and TRBJ1-5; TRBD1 is a possible D gene (5 bases). The CDR3 loop spans 17 amino acids. V dropped 6 bases and J dropped 0 bases, with 18 bases sitting between them. The V gene's germline CDR1 is MDHEN and CDR2 SYDVKM. This CDR3 reads CASSSTPGLYSNQPQHF. Written as DNA, the CDR3 is TGTGCCAGCAGCTCGACCCCGGGACTTTATAGCAATCAGCCCCAGCATTTT. Combining the CDR3 with reference TRBV28 and TRBJ1-5 gives the whole variable domain DVKVTQSSRYLVKRTGEKVFLECVQDMDHENMFWYRQDPGLGLRLIYFSYDVKMKEKGDIPEGYSVSREKKERFSLILESASTNQTSMYLCASSSTPGLYSNQPQHFGDGTRLSIL.

V and J are TRBV14 and TRBJ1-1; D is perhaps TRBD1 (5 bases). The CDR3 extends over 18 amino acids. V lost 10 bases and J 2 bases, leaving 29 bases between the germline ends. The germline CDR1 and CDR2 sequences are SGHDN and FVKESK. CDR3 protein: CATALFVRSAGQNTEAFF. The CDR3 DNA sequence: TGTGCCACCGCTCTGTTTGTCCGATCGGCGGGGCAAAACACTGAAGCTTTCTTT. Full variable domain (outside the CDR3, taken from reference TRBV14 and TRBJ1-1): EAGVTQFPSHSVIEKGQTVTLRCDPISGHDNLYWYRRVMGKEIKFLLHFVKESKQDESGMPNNRFLAERTGGTYSTLKVQPAELEDSGVYFCATALFVRSAGQNTEAFFGQGTRLTVV.

The gene calls are TRBV5-1 and TRBJ1-6; D unresolved. V was pared by 0 bases and J by 0 bases, with 4 bases between. This CDR3 contains 15 residues. In germline, CDR1 is SGHRS, CDR2 YFSETQ. The CDR3 loop is CASSLDNSYNSPLHF. The CDR3 bases are TGCGCCAGCAGCTTGGACAACTCCTATAATTCACCCCTCCACTTT.